This T cell receptor (beta chain) was sequenced during a study of OX40 agonist ivuxolimab in advanced cancers. Turning to the study itself: Patients were treated with ivuxolimab, an agonistic anti-OX40 (CD134) antibody.

The data were produced by immunoSEQ multiplex PCR, yet TCRdb's version contains in-frame clones alone and is incomplete. This sample carries roughly 80,000 clones, approximately 83% of them seen once, and the ten largest clones take 0.55% to 0.7%. V shed 1 base, J shed 6 bases, and the junction held 6 bases outside the gene matches. The V gene's germline CDR1 is SGHVS and CDR2 FQNEAQ. This CDR3 spans 15 amino acids. Overall study findings and caveats: On average, a greater number of expanded clones characterised CD8+ T cells relative to CD4+.

This clone was counted once. Its antigen is unidentified. This TCR derives from an adult with an advanced solid tumor such as melanoma, head and neck, liver or kidney cancer. The J gene is TRBJ2-5, the V gene TRBV7-8, with TRBD1 matching 9 bases. The sequences come from CD4+ or CD8+ T cells sorted from blood, collected in a trial of the OX40 agonist ivuxolimab. Here the CDR3 reads CASSLGGQGRQTQYF. CDR3 coding DNA: TGTGCCAGCAGCTTAGGAGGACAGGGGAGACAGACCCAGTACTTC.